This T cell receptor (beta chain) was obtained from a study of cytomegalovirus exposure and HLA in healthy donors listed by TCRdb under 2017. In terms of the full investigation: According to an earlier analysis of a few hundred of the donors, some 180 million T cells yielded roughly 110 million unique TCR beta sequences and 276 Gb of sequence data. Using immunosequencing, the study profiled T cell repertoires from 500 to 800 subjects and related those repertoires to cytomegalovirus serostatus. The number of typed donors differed by locus: 629-630 for A, B, C, DRB1 and DQB1; approximately 530 for DQA1; some 590 for DPA1; and about 450 for DPB1. An early release that covered about 600 HLA-typed donors contained 250 to 350 gigabases of sequencing data and 75 million to 100 million unique TCR sequences. On average, over 200,000 unique TCR beta nucleotide sequences were sequenced per donor among roughly 430 genotyped donors of the cohort, with about 17% of those sequences being non-productive. The study combined high-throughput TCR immunosequencing, statistical association of individual TCRs with disease status, and machine learning to predict cytomegalovirus infection status. All discovery cohort repertoires had been generated using a single sequencing platform. A later genetic analysis used genome-wide SNP genotypes for about three fifths of the roughly 700 donors, treating that subset as a discovery cohort. A handful of DR-DQ haplotypes were handled as single units for association and clustering because linkage in the cohort was strong. An earlier analysis of 587 of the donors used high-throughput TCR beta sequencing to judge whether each TCR beta V gene segment behaved as functional or pseudogenic. Besides the first cohort of 550 to 750 subjects, a separate validation cohort made up of roughly 120 different subjects was used. Donor age, sex, ethnicity and CMV serostatus were compiled together with the repertoire data. In a later analysis, previously published TCR beta repertoires from 550 to 700 donors were re-analyzed and high-resolution HLA genotyping was added so that TCR occurrence patterns could be studied. HLA typing covered class I and class II loci at four-digit resolution. The study aimed to test whether signatures of past pathogen exposure could be identified by cataloging public T cell receptors. Rather than using new phenotypic data, the later analysis identified candidate immune exposures from TCR beta sequences and from how often those sequences occurred across donors. Of the roughly 410 genotyped donors, approximately 81% were placed in the genetic ancestry cluster associated with self-reported Caucasian donors. Paper-wide results and their limitations: A further reported finding was that TCR beta sequences accurately predicted the HLA-A and HLA-B alleles for most subjects in the first cohort. While some public TCRs were present in many individuals, most TCR sequences turned up only very rarely across donors. The study listed 164 TCR beta chains as associated with cytomegalovirus. In a later analysis, TCR association rates were found to vary across HLA loci, with the most associated TCRs seen for DRB1 alleles and the fewest for HLA-C alleles. HLA typing was unavailable for some donors at each locus, so association tests used only the typed subset. Assigning TCR associations to individual alleles was difficult when HLA alleles, especially DR and DQ, strongly co-occurred. A later analysis found that most CMV-associated TCR beta chains appeared HLA-restricted, with HLA associations seemingly driven largely by CMV exposure. Linkage disequilibrium might explain the correlated functional status among segregating V segments, but an unknown experimental factor could not be ruled out. At a false discovery rate of 0.05, a later analysis linked about 16,000 TCR beta sequences to specific HLA alleles. Because counts were too low, about 18 rarely observed V segments, including chromosome 9 orphons, were left out of the earlier analysis of a few hundred of the donors. Immune exposure information for the cohort was limited to CMV serostatus. In a later genetic analysis, fewer N-insertions in productive TCRs were reported among donors in an Asian-associated ancestry cluster than the roughly 700-donor mean. The classifier was reported to diagnose cytomegalovirus status with high specificity and sensitivity in both the original and validation cohorts. According to the authors, the approach could potentially be generalized to other disease states and immunological phenotypes. Only TCR beta chains were sequenced in this cohort, and the absence of alpha or paired-chain data limited detectable features. Several of the top co-occurrence clusters appeared to be linked to parvovirus B19, influenza, CMV and Epstein-Barr virus, according to a later analysis. Some IMGT-functional V segments, including TRBV6-2 and TRBV6-3, could not be told apart with the 87-base-pair reads, so those segments were excluded. Broadly in line with IMGT annotations, most TCR beta V segments showed up in productive rearrangements about 87% or about 30% of the time in an earlier analysis of 587 of the donors. Compared with equally common non-associated chains, HLA-associated TCR beta chains in a later analysis were more clonally expanded and had lower generation probabilities. The sequencing pipeline was judged likely to have produced a cluster of highly shared sequence variants as a technical artifact. Sequencing depth was assumed to be roughly uniform across donors in the presence/absence analyses, though that assumption may not hold. A few of the identified cytomegalovirus-associated TCR beta chains were confirmed in vitro to be specific for cytomegalovirus antigens. V-gene and J-gene trimming of TCR beta chains was associated with a missense DCLRE1C variant in a later genetic analysis, and the association was replicated in an independent cohort.

Library preparation employed the immunoSEQ multiplex PCR assay. For the multiplex PCR, a mixture combining 60 forward primers for TCR Vbeta segments and 13 reverse primers for TCR Jbeta segments was used. A multiplex PCR assay on genomic DNA amplified the CDR3 region of rearranged TCR beta genes. Amplified TCR beta libraries were sequenced as 87-base-pair reads on the Illumina HiSeq System. In the original analysis: A later analysis tallied about 77 million unique TCR beta chains across the 666 repertoires, and around 9.9 million of those chains were shared by two or more donors. Raw reads were error-corrected and collapsed into unique sequences with a nearest-neighbor algorithm that merged closely related sequences to remove PCR and sequencing errors. CDR3 sequences were aligned to IMGT reference sequences to assign V, D and J gene segments. For a sequence to be retained, a match of at least six nucleotides was required to both a V gene segment and a J gene segment. Rearrangements were classified as productive when the CDR3 lacked stop codons and remained in frame with V and J, and all other rearrangements were classified as non-productive. Following IMGT convention, CDR3 was defined as the stretch from the second conserved V-encoded cysteine to the conserved J-encoded phenylalanine. In an earlier analysis of roughly 580 of the donors, sequences lacking an unambiguous match to a single V gene segment were excluded. In an earlier analysis of approximately 550 of the donors, V segments were called functional above 56.7% productive rearrangements and were called segregating when the between-donor standard deviation exceeded 5%. A statistical classification framework was developed to diagnose cytomegalovirus status using the catalog of TCR beta chain sequences. A later analysis assigned V and J genes by comparing TCR nucleotide sequences with IMGT/GENE-DB human TR gene sequences. In a later analysis, CDR3 sequences and most-parsimonious VDJ recombination scenarios were assigned using the TCRdist pipeline. In a later analysis, each TCR beta chain was defined by its CDR3 amino acid sequence together with its V-gene family, and reads lacking a unique V-gene family were excluded. To address suspected cross-contamination and a sequencing artifact, a later analysis removed approximately 590 highly shared, low-generation-probability nucleotide sequences. A later analysis calculated a clonal expansion index for each public chain from normalized within-repertoire ranks of inferred template counts. A later analysis computed generation probabilities with a VDJ recombination model fitted to out-of-frame rearrangements, and checked the results against IGoR. A later analysis scored TCR-TCR, TCR-HLA and TCR-CMV co-occurrence with hypergeometric tests, applying a repertoire-size bias correction to TCR pairs. False discovery rates were estimated in a later analysis by permuting HLA or CMV assignments 20 times. In a later analysis, co-occurring TCRs were grouped using DBSCAN, with TCRdist sequence similarity added in when clustering inside HLA-allele-positive subsets. Repertoires with fewer than 30,000 or more than 120,000 public chains, plus five repertoires with anomalous nucleotide sharing, were excluded from co-occurrence clustering. Imported from immuneACCESS, the table was reduced by TCRdb to in-frame sequences with V and J called. These copies leave out some clones; in studies compared against another copy, an unresolved V gene accounts for under half, and the cause of the remainder is not known. V and J calls and clone size are copied from that table; D and trimming were computed from the DNA. For this sample there are 180,000 or so clones; 82% appear just once. Of the sample, more than 1.5% falls within the top ten clones.

The cohort comprised fewer than 700 healthy bone marrow donors. At the time of sampling, all cohort members were nominally healthy, though unrecorded immune exposures were likely present. The donor was CMV seronegative and was included in the group of hundreds of seronegative cohort members. A peripheral blood sample was provided by each donor, and peripheral blood mononuclear cells were used for TCR beta sequencing. Genomic DNA extraction from the blood cell samples was performed with the Qiagen DNeasy Blood Extraction Kit. Ends trimmed: V by 0 bases, J by 6 bases; bases unmatched to a gene: 0. The CDR3 holds 15 amino acids from the cysteine to the phenylalanine. Of all the DNA, just the CDR3 is kept, 45 bases in frame from base 1. From the germline V gene (reference sequence), CDR1 is PRHDT and CDR2 is FYEKMQ. Concerning this clone itself: Its antigen is unknown. No per-base quality is available; no much larger clone lies one base away.

The TCR sequence derives from a man between 35 and 55 years old in good health and CMV-seronegative. The sample comprised PBMCs. The rearranged chain carries TRBV13 and TRBJ2-3, with 13 junctional bases fitting TRBD2. The CDR3 amino acid sequence is: CASSLGLAGGDTQYF. In nucleotide form, the sequence is TGTGCCAGCAGCTTAGGACTAGCGGGAGGGGATACGCAGTATTTT.